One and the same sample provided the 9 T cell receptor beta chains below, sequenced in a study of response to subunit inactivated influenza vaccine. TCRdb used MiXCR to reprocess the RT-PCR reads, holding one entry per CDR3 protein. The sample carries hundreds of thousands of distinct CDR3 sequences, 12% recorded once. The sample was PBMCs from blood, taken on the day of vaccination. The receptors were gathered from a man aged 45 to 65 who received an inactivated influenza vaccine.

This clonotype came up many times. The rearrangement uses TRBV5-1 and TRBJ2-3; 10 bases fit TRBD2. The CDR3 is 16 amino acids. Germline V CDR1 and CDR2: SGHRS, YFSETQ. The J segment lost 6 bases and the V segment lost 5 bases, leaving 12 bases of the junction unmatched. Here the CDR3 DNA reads TGCGCCAGCAGACGGGCTAGCGGGGGCCTAGCGGATACGCAGTATTTT. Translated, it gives CASRRASGGLADTQYF.

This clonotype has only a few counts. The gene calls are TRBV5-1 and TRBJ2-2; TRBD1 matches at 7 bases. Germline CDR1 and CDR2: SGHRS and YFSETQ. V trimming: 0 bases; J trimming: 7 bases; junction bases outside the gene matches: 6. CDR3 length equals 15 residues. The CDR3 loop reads CASSLAGQRGGELFF. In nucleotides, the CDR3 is TGCGCCAGCAGCTTGGCGGGACAGCGAGGCGGGGAGCTGTTTTTT. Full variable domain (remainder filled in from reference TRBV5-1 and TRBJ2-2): KAGVTQTPRYLIKTRGQQVTLSCSPISGHRSVSWYQQTPGQGLQFLFEYFSETQRNKGNFPGRFSGRQFSNSRSEMNVSTLELGDSALYLCASSLAGQRGGELFFGEGSRLTVL.

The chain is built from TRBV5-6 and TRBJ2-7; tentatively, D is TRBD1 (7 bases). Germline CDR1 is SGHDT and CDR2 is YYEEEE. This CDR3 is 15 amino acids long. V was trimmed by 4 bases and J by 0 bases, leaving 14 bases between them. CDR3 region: CASSRAGQSSYEQYF. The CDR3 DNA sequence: TGTGCCAGCAGCCGTGCGGGACAGAGCTCCTACGAGCAGTACTTC.

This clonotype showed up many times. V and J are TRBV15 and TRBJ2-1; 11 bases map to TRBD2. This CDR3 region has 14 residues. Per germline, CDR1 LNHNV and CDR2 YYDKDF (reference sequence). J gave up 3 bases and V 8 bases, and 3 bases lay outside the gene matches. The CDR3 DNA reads TGTGCCACCTCGGGACTAGCGGTCTACAATGAGCAGTTCTTC. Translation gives CATSGLAVYNEQFF.

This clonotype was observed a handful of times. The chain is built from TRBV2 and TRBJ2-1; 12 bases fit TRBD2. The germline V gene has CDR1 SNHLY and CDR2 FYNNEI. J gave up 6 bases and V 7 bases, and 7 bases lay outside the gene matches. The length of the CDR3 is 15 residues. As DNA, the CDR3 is TGTGCCAGCAAGCTAGCGGGGGGGCGTTTCAATGAGCAGTTCTTC. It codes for CASKLAGGRFNEQFF.

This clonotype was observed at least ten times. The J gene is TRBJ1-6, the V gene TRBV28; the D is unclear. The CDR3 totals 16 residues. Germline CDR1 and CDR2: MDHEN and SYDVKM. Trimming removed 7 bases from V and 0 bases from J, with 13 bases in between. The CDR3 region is CASKDGSNSYNSPLHF. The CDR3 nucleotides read TGTGCCAGCAAGGATGGTTCGAACTCCTATAATTCACCCCTCCACTTT.

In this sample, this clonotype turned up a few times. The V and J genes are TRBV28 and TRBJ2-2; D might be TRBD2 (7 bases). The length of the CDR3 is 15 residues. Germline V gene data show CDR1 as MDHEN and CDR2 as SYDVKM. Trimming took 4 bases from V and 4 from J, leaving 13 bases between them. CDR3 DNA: TGTGCCAGCAGTTCGGGGGGCGTCAGCACCGGGGAGCTGTTTTTT. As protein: CASSSGGVSTGELFF. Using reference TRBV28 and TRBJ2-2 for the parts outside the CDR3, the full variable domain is DVKVTQSSRYLVKRTGEKVFLECVQDMDHENMFWYRQDPGLGLRLIYFSYDVKMKEKGDIPEGYSVSREKKERFSLILESASTNQTSMYLCASSSGGVSTGELFFGEGSRLTVL.

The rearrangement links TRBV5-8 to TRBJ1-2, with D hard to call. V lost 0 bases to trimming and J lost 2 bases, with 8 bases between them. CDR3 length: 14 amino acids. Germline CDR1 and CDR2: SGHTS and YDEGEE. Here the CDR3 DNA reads TGTGCCAGCAGCTTGGTTGGCCGAAACTATGGCTACACCTTC. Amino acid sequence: CASSLVGRNYGYTF.

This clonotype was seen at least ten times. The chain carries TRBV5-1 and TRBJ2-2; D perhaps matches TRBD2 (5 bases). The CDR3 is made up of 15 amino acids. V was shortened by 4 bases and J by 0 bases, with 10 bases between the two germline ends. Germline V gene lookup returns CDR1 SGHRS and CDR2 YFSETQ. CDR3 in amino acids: CASSEGTANTGELFF. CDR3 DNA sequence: TGCGCCAGCAGCGAGGGAACCGCGAACACCGGGGAGCTGTTTTTT.